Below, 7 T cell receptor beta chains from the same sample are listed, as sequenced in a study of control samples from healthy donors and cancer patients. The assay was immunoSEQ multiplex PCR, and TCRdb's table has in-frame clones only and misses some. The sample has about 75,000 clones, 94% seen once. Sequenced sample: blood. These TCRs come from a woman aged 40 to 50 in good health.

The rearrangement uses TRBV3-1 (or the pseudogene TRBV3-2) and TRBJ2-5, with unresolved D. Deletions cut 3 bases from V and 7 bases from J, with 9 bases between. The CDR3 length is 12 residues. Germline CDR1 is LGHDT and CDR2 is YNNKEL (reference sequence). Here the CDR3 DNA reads TGTGCCAGCAGCCAGCCTCCCGGGACCCAGTACTTC. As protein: CASSQPPGTQYF.

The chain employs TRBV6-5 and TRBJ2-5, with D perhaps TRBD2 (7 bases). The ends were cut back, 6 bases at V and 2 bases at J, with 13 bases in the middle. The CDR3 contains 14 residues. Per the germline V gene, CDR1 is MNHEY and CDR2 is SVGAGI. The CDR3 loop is CASRDGGRQETQYF. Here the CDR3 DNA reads TGTGCCAGCAGGGACGGGGGGCGACAAGAGACCCAGTACTTC.

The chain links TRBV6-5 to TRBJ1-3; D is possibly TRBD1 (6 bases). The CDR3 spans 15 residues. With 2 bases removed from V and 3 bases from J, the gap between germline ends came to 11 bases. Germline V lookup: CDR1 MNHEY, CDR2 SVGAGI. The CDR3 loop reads CASSYVGGGGNTIYF. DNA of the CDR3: TGTGCCAGCAGTTACGTTGGGGGCGGTGGAAACACCATATATTTT.

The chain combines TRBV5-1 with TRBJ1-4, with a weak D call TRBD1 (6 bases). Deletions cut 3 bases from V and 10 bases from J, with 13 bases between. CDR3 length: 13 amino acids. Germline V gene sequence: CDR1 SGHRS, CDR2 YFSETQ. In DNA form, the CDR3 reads TGCGCCAGCAGCTCGTACAGGGACGGAAAACTGTTTTTT. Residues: CASSSYRDGKLFF.

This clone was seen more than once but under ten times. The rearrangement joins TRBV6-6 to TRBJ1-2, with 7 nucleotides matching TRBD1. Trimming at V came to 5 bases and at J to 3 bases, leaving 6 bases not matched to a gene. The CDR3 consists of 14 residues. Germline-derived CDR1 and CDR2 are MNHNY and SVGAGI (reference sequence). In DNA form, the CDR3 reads TGTGCCAGCAGTCGGGACAGACAGGACTATGGCTACACCTTC. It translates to CASSRDRQDYGYTF.

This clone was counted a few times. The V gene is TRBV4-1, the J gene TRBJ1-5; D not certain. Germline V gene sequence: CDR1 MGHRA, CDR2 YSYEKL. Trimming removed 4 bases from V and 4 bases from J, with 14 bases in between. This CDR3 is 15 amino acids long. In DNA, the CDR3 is TGCGCCAGCAGCCCGGGTTTCCTAGGGAATCAGCCCCAGCATTTT. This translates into CASSPGFLGNQPQHF.

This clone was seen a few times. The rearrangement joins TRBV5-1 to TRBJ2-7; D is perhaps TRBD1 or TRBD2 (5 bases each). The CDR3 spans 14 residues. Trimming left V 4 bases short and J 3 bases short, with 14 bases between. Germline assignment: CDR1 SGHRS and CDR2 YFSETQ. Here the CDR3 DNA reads TGCGCCAGCAGCCCCGGGACCGAGGGCTACGAGCAGTACTTC. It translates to CASSPGTEGYEQYF.